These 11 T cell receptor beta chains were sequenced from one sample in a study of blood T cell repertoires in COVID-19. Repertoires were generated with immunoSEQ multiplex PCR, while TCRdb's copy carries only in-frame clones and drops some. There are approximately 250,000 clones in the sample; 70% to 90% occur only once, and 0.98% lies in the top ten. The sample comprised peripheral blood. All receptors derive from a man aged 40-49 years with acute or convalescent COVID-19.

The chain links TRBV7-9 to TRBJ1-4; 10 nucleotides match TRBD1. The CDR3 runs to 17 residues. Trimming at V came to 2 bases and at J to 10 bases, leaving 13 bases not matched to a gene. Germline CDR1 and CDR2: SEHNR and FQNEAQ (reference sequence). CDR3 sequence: CASSLSGGQGVLRKLFF. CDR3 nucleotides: TGTGCCAGCAGCTTAAGTGGTGGACAGGGGGTATTGCGAAAACTGTTTTTT.

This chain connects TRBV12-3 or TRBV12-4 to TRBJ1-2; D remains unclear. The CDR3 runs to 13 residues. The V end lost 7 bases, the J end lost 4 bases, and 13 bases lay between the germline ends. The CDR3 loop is CASTTPGPYGYTF. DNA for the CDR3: TGTGCCAGCACCACTCCGGGTCCCTATGGCTACACCTTC.

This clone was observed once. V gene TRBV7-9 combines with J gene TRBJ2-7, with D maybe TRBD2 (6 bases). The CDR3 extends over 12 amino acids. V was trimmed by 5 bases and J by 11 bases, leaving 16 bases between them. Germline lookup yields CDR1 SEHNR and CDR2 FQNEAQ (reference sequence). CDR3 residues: CASSLGTGQEYF. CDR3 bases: TGTGCCAGCAGCCTTGGGACTGGCCAAGAGTACTTC.

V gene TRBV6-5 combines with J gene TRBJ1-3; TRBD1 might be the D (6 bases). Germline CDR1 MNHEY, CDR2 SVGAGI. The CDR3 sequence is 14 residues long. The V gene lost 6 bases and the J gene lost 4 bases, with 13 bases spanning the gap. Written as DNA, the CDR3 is TGTGCCAGCAGGCTAGGGGGGGTAGGAAACACCATATATTTT. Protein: CASRLGGVGNTIYF.

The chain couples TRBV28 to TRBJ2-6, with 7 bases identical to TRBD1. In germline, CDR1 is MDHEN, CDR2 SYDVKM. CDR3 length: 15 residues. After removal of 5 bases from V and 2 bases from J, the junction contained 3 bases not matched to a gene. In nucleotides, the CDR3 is TGTGCCAGCAGTCCTGGACAGGCTGGGGCCAACGTCCTGACTTTC. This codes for CASSPGQAGANVLTF.

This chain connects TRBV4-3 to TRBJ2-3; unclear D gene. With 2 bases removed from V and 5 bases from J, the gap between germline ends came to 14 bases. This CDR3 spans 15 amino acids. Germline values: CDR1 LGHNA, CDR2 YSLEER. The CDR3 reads CASSQQKQTIDTQYF. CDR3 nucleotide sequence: TGCGCCAGCAGCCAACAAAAACAGACGATAGATACGCAGTATTTT.

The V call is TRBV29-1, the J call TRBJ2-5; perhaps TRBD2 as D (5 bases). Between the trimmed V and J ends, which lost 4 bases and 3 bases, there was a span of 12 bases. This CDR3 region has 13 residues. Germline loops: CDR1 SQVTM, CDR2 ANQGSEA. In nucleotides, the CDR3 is TGCAGCGTTGTTGAGGGCCCAAAAGAGACCCAGTACTTC. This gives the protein CSVVEGPKETQYF.

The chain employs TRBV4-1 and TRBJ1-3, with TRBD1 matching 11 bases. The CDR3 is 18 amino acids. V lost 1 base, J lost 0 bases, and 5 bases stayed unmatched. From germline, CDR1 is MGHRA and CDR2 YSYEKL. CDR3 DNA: TGCGCCAGCAGCCAAGGGGACAGGGGGAAATTCTCTGGAAACACCATATATTTT. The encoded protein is CASSQGDRGKFSGNTIYF.

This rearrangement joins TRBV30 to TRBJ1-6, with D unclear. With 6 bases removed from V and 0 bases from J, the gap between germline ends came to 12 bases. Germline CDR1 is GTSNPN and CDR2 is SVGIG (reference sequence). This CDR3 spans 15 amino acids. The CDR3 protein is CACEPSGSYNSPLHF. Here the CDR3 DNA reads TGTGCCTGCGAACCTTCCGGCTCCTATAATTCACCCCTCCACTTT.

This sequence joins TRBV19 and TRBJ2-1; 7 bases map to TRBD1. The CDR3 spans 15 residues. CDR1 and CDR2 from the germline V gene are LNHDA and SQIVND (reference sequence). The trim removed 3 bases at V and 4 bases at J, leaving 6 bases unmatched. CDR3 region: CASSIPGQRYNEQFF. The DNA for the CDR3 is TGTGCCAGTAGTATCCCGGGACAGAGGTACAATGAGCAGTTCTTC.

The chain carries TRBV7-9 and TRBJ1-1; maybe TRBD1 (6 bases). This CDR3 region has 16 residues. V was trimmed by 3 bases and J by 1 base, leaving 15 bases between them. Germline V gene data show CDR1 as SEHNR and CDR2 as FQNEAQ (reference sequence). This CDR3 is CASSFDAGRGNTEAFF. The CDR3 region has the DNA TGTGCCAGCAGCTTCGACGCGGGCAGGGGGAACACTGAAGCTTTCTTT.